A single sample gave rise to the 9 T cell receptor beta chains below, sequenced in a study of cytomegalovirus exposure and HLA in healthy donors. With 60 Vbeta and 13 Jbeta primers, the PCR was carried out. Assay used: immunoSEQ multiplex PCR; TCRdb lists only in-frame clones, some missing. The table lists over 150,000 clones, 70% to 80% of them singletons. Sequenced: PBMCs. All receptors derive from a middle-aged man in good health and CMV-seronegative.

This clone was counted once. The chain joins TRBV13 to TRBJ2-3; 7 bases are a match to TRBD2. The CDR3 consists of 17 residues. Per the germline V gene, CDR1 is PRHDT and CDR2 is FYEKMQ (reference sequence). V was pared by 0 bases and J by 6 bases, with 12 bases of the junction left unmatched. DNA of the CDR3: TGTGCCAGCAGCTTAGGGGCGGGAGCGATGGTCACGGATACGCAGTATTTT. It encodes CASSLGAGAMVTDTQYF.

The V and J genes are TRBV5-6 and TRBJ2-7, with 9 bases matching TRBD1. The CDR3 consists of 15 residues. The V segment lost 5 bases and the J segment 3 bases; nucleotides outside the gene matches: 9. CDR1 is SGHDT and CDR2 is YYEEEE in the germline V gene. The CDR3 DNA is TGTGCCAGCAGTGTGATGGGACAGGGACTCTACGAGCAGTACTTC. Its translation: CASSVMGQGLYEQYF.

This clone appeared a single time. This sample also contains other DNA sequences that code for the same CDR3. The chain links TRBV6-1 to TRBJ2-1, with 13 bases matching TRBD2. CDR1 and CDR2 (germline): MNHNS, SASEGT. The CDR3 length is 17 residues. The J segment lost 3 bases and the V segment lost 4 bases, leaving 6 bases of the junction unmatched. The CDR3, as DNA: TGTGCCAGCAGTGTAACTAGCGGGAGGGCCTTCTACAATGAGCAGTTCTTC. Translated, it gives CASSVTSGRAFYNEQFF.

The chain carries TRBV2 and TRBJ1-2; a possible D gene is TRBD1 (5 bases). Germline CDR1 SNHLY, CDR2 FYNNEI. V lost 6 bases and J lost 4, with 15 bases in between. CDR3 length: 14 amino acids. CDR3 protein: CASRGSRQTYGYTF. The CDR3 DNA reads as TGTGCCAGCAGGGGAAGTCGACAGACCTATGGCTACACCTTC.

In its sample, this clone was seen a few times. The genes are TRBV18 and TRBJ2-3, with TRBD2 matching over 15 bases. The length of the CDR3 is 18 residues. CDR1 and CDR2 from the germline V gene are KGHSH and LQKENI. J was trimmed by 4 bases and V by 6 bases; bases with no gene match: 11. The CDR3: CASSPTGTSGRIADTQYF. The CDR3 DNA is TGTGCCAGCTCGCCAACCGGGACTAGCGGGAGGATAGCAGATACGCAGTATTTT.

The chain couples TRBV5-6 to TRBJ2-1; TRBD2 matches 7 bases. The V segment lost 2 bases and the J segment 9 bases; nucleotides outside the gene matches: 11. CDR3 size: 15 residues. CDR1 is SGHDT, CDR2 YYEEEE, per germline. The CDR3 DNA sequence: TGTGCCAGCAGCTTTTCACTAGCGTTCCGGGGTGAGCAGTTCTTC. It encodes CASSFSLAFRGEQFF.

V gene TRBV10-3 combines with J gene TRBJ2-3, with D hard to call. The CDR3 consists of 14 residues. Germline V gene lookup returns CDR1 ENHRY and CDR2 SYGVKD. The V and J ends lost 9 bases and 5 bases respectively, with 18 bases between them. The CDR3 region has the DNA TGTGCCATTGGCCGTGGCGGATTTGGAGATACGCAGTATTTT. This encodes CAIGRGGFGDTQYF.

The chain has TRBV5-3 and TRBJ2-7; 10 bases are a match to TRBD1. TRBV5-3 is reported as an ORF; its role is uncertain. This CDR3 comprises 16 residues. The V and J ends lost 3 bases and 4 bases, in that order; junction bases with no gene match: 10. The CDR3 DNA follows: TGTGCCAGAAGCTCAGACAGGGGGCTGATGGGTTACGAGCAGTACTTC. It specifies CARSSDRGLMGYEQYF.

The chain joins TRBV5-4 to TRBJ1-2; 7 positions match TRBD1. J lost 4 bases, V lost 0 bases, and 6 bases had no gene match. CDR3 size: 15 residues. Germline V gene lookup returns CDR1 SGHNT and CDR2 YYREEE (reference sequence). CDR3 in DNA: TGTGCCAGCAGCTTGGAACTCAGGGGGGCCTATGGCTACACCTTC. Protein: CASSLELRGAYGYTF.